The 5 T cell receptor beta chains given below trace back to one sample, sequenced in a study of blood T cell repertoires in COVID-19 (dated by TCRdb to about 2020). The method behind the library was the immunoSEQ multiplex PCR assay. TCRdb carries this immuneACCESS record with in-frame sequences only. Its versions omit some clonotypes, under half of them owing to an unresolved V gene in the studies checked, with the rest unexplained. The sample table contains 45,000 or so clones; only one count was recorded for 87% of them. The top ten hold approximately 2.1% of the sample. The sequenced sample was peripheral blood. The source of these receptors is a woman at least 80 years old with COVID-19, enrolled during active disease.

CDR3: CASSETPLITRSDRGHNYGYTF. As DNA, the CDR3 is TGTGCCAGCAGTGAAACCCCCTTAATTACGCGGTCAGACAGGGGGCACAACTATGGCTACACCTTC. V and J are TRBV2 and TRBJ1-2, with 10 positions matching TRBD1. Germline CDR1 SNHLY, CDR2 FYNNEI. V lost 2 bases to trimming and J lost 2 bases; unmatched junction nucleotides: 23. The length of the CDR3 is 22 residues. Full variable domain (rest looked up from reference TRBV2 and TRBJ1-2): EPEVTQTPSHQVTQMGQEVILRCVPISNHLYFYWYRQILGQKVEFLVSFYNNEISEKSEIFDDQFSVERPDGSNFTLKIRSTKLEDSAMYFCASSETPLITRSDRGHNYGYTFGSGTRLTVV.

The table lists this clone with a count of one. The chain joins TRBV4-1 to TRBJ1-5; perhaps TRBD1 as D (5 bases). Germline CDR1 and CDR2: MGHRA and YSYEKL. With 1 base removed from V and 6 bases from J, the gap between germline ends came to 7 bases. There are 13 residues in the CDR3. The CDR3 here is CASSQVQGQPQHF. The CDR3 nucleotides are TGCGCCAGCAGCCAAGTGCAGGGTCAGCCCCAGCATTTT.

The CDR3 DNA is TGTGCCACCAGTGACTACAGGGGACATAACGCTGAAGCTTTCTTT. It yields the protein CATSDYRGHNAEAFF. V is TRBV24-1 and J is TRBJ1-1; 7 positions agree with TRBD1. Unmatched junction bases numbered 10, after V lost 4 bases and J lost 6 bases. Germline V gene lookup returns CDR1 KGHDR and CDR2 SFDVKD. This CDR3 region has 15 residues.

J is TRBJ1-4 and V is TRBV4-1; possible D gene TRBD1, 5 bases. The CDR3 loop spans 14 amino acids. Germline lookup yields CDR1 MGHRA and CDR2 YSYEKL. Trimming pared 3 bases from V and 8 bases from J, leaving 13 bases between. The DNA of the CDR3 is TGCGCCAGCAGCCAGGGCAGGGTTAGAGAAAAACTGTTTTTT. Translating it yields CASSQGRVREKLFF.

The chain is built from TRBV7-9 and TRBJ1-1, with TRBD1 matching 8 bases. The CDR3 runs 15 residues. V was pared by 5 bases and J by 1 base, with 6 bases of the junction left unmatched. Germline V gene lookup returns CDR1 SEHNR and CDR2 FQNEAQ (reference sequence). CDR3 sequence reads: CASSPDRESNTEAFF. DNA of the CDR3: TGTGCCAGCAGCCCGGACAGGGAGTCGAACACTGAAGCTTTCTTT.